The 29 T cell receptor beta chains listed next were all sequenced from one sample in a study of shared clonotypes between healthy human individuals. Assay: immunoSEQ multiplex PCR; the TCRdb copy retains only in-frame clones and omits some. The sample lists millions of clones, 95% seen once, with 0.1% to 0.15% in the top ten. The specimen was naive CD4+ T cells sorted from blood. As to subset: CD45RA+ positively selected. These receptors all stem from a man aged 18 to 30 in good health.

The CDR3 here is CATSRDTGELFF. DNA of the CDR3: TGTGCCACCAGCAGAGACACCGGGGAGCTGTTTTTT. The chain links TRBV15 to TRBJ2-2; D gene ambiguous. V dropped 0 bases and J dropped 4 bases, with 0 bases sitting between them. In germline, CDR1 is LNHNV, CDR2 YYDKDF (reference sequence). The CDR3 has 12 residues.

J is TRBJ2-7 and V is TRBV7-8; 9 nucleotides line up with TRBD2. J gave up 5 bases and V 2 bases, and 13 bases lay outside the gene matches. Germline loops: CDR1 SGHVS, CDR2 FQNEAQ. This CDR3 is 17 amino acids long. CDR3 amino acids: CASSLMRGRADQDEQYF. The CDR3 DNA reads as TGTGCCAGCAGCTTAATGCGCGGGAGGGCAGATCAGGACGAGCAGTACTTC.

V usage is TRBV6-5 and J usage is TRBJ1-5; D call uncertain. Per the germline V gene, CDR1 is MNHEY and CDR2 is SVGAGI. The germline V and J ends were trimmed by 0 bases and 0 bases, with 6 bases remaining between them. The length of the CDR3 is 15 residues. This chain's CDR3 is CASSYSMYSNQPQHF. The CDR3 bases are TGTGCCAGCAGTTACTCGATGTATAGCAATCAGCCCCAGCATTTT.

The chain is built from TRBV9 and TRBJ1-2, with D unresolved. Between the trimmed V and J ends, which lost 0 bases and 3 bases, there was a span of 9 bases. This CDR3 comprises 14 residues. Germline V gives CDR1 SGDLS, CDR2 YYNGEE. The CDR3 loop reads CASSVDVTHYGYTF. CDR3 DNA sequence: TGTGCCAGCAGCGTAGATGTTACTCACTATGGCTACACCTTC.

The J gene is TRBJ1-5, the V gene TRBV6-1; maybe TRBD1 (5 bases). CDR1 and CDR2 from the germline V gene are MNHNS and SASEGT. The CDR3 is made up of 14 amino acids. The V end lost 1 base, the J end lost 7 bases, and 11 bases lay between the germline ends. CDR3 loop: CASSEGQRDQPQHF. CDR3 bases: TGTGCCAGCAGTGAAGGTCAGAGGGACCAGCCCCAGCATTTT.

V and J are TRBV10-3 and TRBJ2-7; 9 bases align to TRBD1. The CDR3 runs to 13 residues. The J segment lost 2 bases and the V segment lost 6 bases, leaving 2 bases of the junction unmatched. CDR1 and CDR2 (germline): ENHRY, SYGVKD. As DNA, the CDR3 is TGTGCCATCAGACAGGGGGCCACCTACGAGCAGTACTTC. Translating gives CAIRQGATYEQYF.

The V and J genes are TRBV2 and TRBJ1-6; 8 bases are a match to TRBD1. Trimming cost V 4 bases and J 8 bases; bases outside gene matches: 7. The germline V gene encodes CDR1 SNHLY and CDR2 FYNNEI. This CDR3 has 15 amino acids. Here the CDR3 reads CASSVDRGSDSPLHF. The CDR3 DNA follows: TGTGCCAGCAGTGTTGACAGGGGAAGCGATTCACCCCTCCACTTT.

This chain links TRBV9 with TRBJ2-4; 8 bases align to TRBD2. This CDR3 is built from 19 residues. V lost 4 bases and J lost 0; bases outside the gene matches: 15. CDR1 is SGDLS, CDR2 YYNGEE, per germline. The CDR3 DNA sequence: TGTGCCAGCAGCCCCCCCTACGGTAGCGGGGCTCTAGCCAAAAACATTCAGTACTTC. Amino acids: CASSPPYGSGALAKNIQYF.

As for this clone: In the same sample, other DNA sequences code for this CDR3. This chain joins TRBV6-1 and TRBJ1-1; the D gene is possibly TRBD1 (5 bases). The CDR3 extends over 14 amino acids. Germline V gives CDR1 MNHNS, CDR2 SASEGT. The ends were cut back, 4 bases at V and 0 bases at J, with 9 bases in the middle. The DNA of the CDR3 is TGTGCCAGCAGTGCCGACAGAGTGAACACTGAAGCTTTCTTT. This translates into CASSADRVNTEAFF.

The V call is TRBV5-4, the J call TRBJ2-3, with 10 bases fitting TRBD2. In germline, CDR1 is SGHNT, CDR2 YYREEE (reference sequence). V lost 5 bases to trimming and J lost 6 bases; unmatched junction nucleotides: 12. The CDR3 is 16 amino acids. The CDR3 reads CASSLEAGGSYDTQYF. As DNA, the CDR3 is TGTGCCAGCAGTCTCGAAGCGGGGGGGTCTTATGATACGCAGTATTTT.

The chain recombines TRBV7-9 with TRBJ1-2; possible D gene TRBD1, 6 bases. CDR1 is SEHNR, CDR2 FQNEAQ, per germline (reference sequence). This CDR3 contains 13 residues. V dropped 3 bases and J dropped 4 bases, with 9 bases sitting between them. As DNA, the CDR3 is TGTGCCAGCAGCTTCGAAGGGGGCTATGGCTACACCTTC. This codes for CASSFEGGYGYTF. Combining the CDR3 with reference TRBV7-9 and TRBJ1-2 gives the whole variable domain DTGVSQNPRHKITKRGQNVTFRCDPISEHNRLYWYRQTLGQGPEFLTYFQNEAQLEKSRLLSDRFSAERPKGSFSTLEIQRTEQGDSAMYLCASSFEGGYGYTFGSGTRLTVV.

The chain employs TRBV7-3 and TRBJ2-7, with 12 bases that match TRBD2. Trimming at V came to 2 bases and at J to 4 bases, leaving 6 bases not matched to a gene. This CDR3 region has 16 residues. CDR1 and CDR2 from the germline V gene are SGHTA and FQGTGA. The CDR3 spells CASSLVATSGSYEQYF. Written as DNA, the CDR3 is TGTGCCAGCAGCTTAGTAGCGACTAGCGGGAGTTACGAGCAGTACTTC.

Note on this clone: Other DNA sequences from this sample encode an identical CDR3 as well. The chain employs TRBV18 and TRBJ1-1; no clear D. This CDR3 is built from 14 residues. Per germline, CDR1 KGHSH and CDR2 LQKENI. Trimming stripped 1 base from V and 1 base from J, with 7 bases between. The CDR3: CASSPLGKNTEAFF. Here the CDR3 DNA reads TGTGCCAGCTCACCACTGGGGAAGAACACTGAAGCTTTCTTT.

This chain connects TRBV29-1 to TRBJ1-5; D possibly corresponds to TRBD1 (5 bases). The CDR3 is 15 amino acids. Trimming removed 6 bases at V and 2 bases at J, with 17 bases between. The germline CDR1 and CDR2 sequences are SQVTM and ANQGSEA. DNA of the CDR3: TGCAGCGTGATACCGGGAGCGGGGGGCAATCAGCCCCAGCATTTT. This translates into CSVIPGAGGNQPQHF. The whole variable domain, remainder taken from reference TRBV29-1 and TRBJ1-5, is SAVISQKPSRDICQRGTSLTIQCQVDSQVTMMFWYRQQPGQSLTLIATANQGSEATYESGFVIDKFPISRPNLTFSTLTVSNMSPEDSSIYLCSVIPGAGGNQPQHFGDGTRLSIL.

This rearrangement joins TRBV18 to TRBJ1-5; D may be TRBD1 (5 bases). The germline V gene has CDR1 KGHSH and CDR2 LQKENI. The CDR3 sequence is 15 residues long. Trimming cost V 3 bases and J 4 bases, with 13 bases left between them. The CDR3 sequence: CASSPSGTGNQPQHF. The DNA of the CDR3 is TGTGCCAGCTCACCTTCCGGGACGGGTAATCAGCCCCAGCATTTT.

The chain carries TRBV10-3 and TRBJ1-1; D remains unclear. V was trimmed by 3 bases and J by 1 base, leaving 12 bases between them. CDR3 length: 15 residues. Germline loops: CDR1 ENHRY, CDR2 SYGVKD. The CDR3 protein is CAISERAAPNTEAFF. CDR3 nucleotide sequence: TGTGCCATCAGTGAAAGGGCTGCCCCGAACACTGAAGCTTTCTTT.

Turning to this clone: The same CDR3 also results from other DNA sequences found in this sample. J is TRBJ2-7 and V is TRBV19; 9 nucleotides line up with TRBD1. The CDR3 length is 12 residues. V lost 9 bases, J lost 4 bases, and 4 bases stayed unmatched. Germline V gives CDR1 LNHDA, CDR2 SQIVND (reference sequence). CDR3 region: CASRDRDYEQYF. For the CDR3, the DNA is TGTGCCAGCCGGGACAGGGATTACGAGCAGTACTTC. The full variable domain, rest sourced from reference TRBV19 and TRBJ2-7, is DGGITQSPKYLFRKEGQNVTLSCEQNLNHDAMYWYRQDPGQGLRLIYYSQIVNDFQKGDIAEGYSVSREKKESFPLTVTSAQKNPTAFYLCASRDRDYEQYFGPGTRLTVT.

V gene TRBV6-5 combines with J gene TRBJ1-4; D unresolved. The germline CDR1 and CDR2 sequences are MNHEY and SVGAGI. V lost 3 bases, J lost 8 bases, and 13 bases lay in between. The CDR3 length is 14 residues. DNA for the CDR3: TGTGCCAGCAGTTATGGGAGGGTGAGGGAAAAACTGTTTTTT. It yields the protein CASSYGRVREKLFF.

CDR3 nucleotide sequence: TGTGCCTGGAGTGTGGGCAGGGCGAAAGGAAACACCATATATTTT. It specifies CAWSVGRAKGNTIYF. V gene TRBV30 combines with J gene TRBJ1-3; weak D call: TRBD1 (5 bases). The V gene's germline CDR1 is GTSNPN and CDR2 SVGIG (reference sequence). V gave up 0 bases and J gave up 4 bases, with 13 bases separating them. The CDR3 runs to 15 residues.

This chain links TRBV18 with TRBJ2-1, with 10 positions matching TRBD1. The V and J ends lost 5 bases and 2 bases, in that order; junction bases with no gene match: 3. The CDR3 runs 15 residues. Germline values: CDR1 KGHSH, CDR2 LQKENI. CDR3 DNA sequence: TGTGCCAGCTCAGCCGGGACAGGGGCCTACAATGAGCAGTTCTTC. Amino acids: CASSAGTGAYNEQFF.

V usage is TRBV30 and J usage is TRBJ1-1; D gene unclear. CDR1 and CDR2 from the germline V gene are GTSNPN and SVGIG (reference sequence). CDR3 size: 12 residues. V lost 2 bases and J 7 bases, leaving 11 bases between the germline ends. DNA for the CDR3: TGTGCCTGGAGTTCACACTGGGGTGAAGCTTTCTTT. Translated: CAWSSHWGEAFF.

In regard to this clone: The same CDR3 is also encoded by other DNA sequences in this sample. V gene TRBV5-1 combines with J gene TRBJ2-1; no reliable D call. Trimming removed 0 bases from V and 2 bases from J, with 6 bases in between. The CDR3 sequence is 14 residues long. The germline CDR1 and CDR2 sequences are SGHRS and YFSETQ. CDR3 DNA: TGCGCCAGCAGCTTGGGTCAGGCCTACAATGAGCAGTTCTTC. Its protein product is CASSLGQAYNEQFF.

About this clone: Distinct nucleotide sequences in the sample also encode this CDR3. The rearrangement links TRBV6-5 to TRBJ2-1; 14 nucleotides match TRBD2. J gave up 9 bases and V 5 bases, and 6 bases lay outside the gene matches. The CDR3 consists of 15 residues. Germline V gene data show CDR1 as MNHEY and CDR2 as SVGAGI. CDR3 coding DNA: TGTGCCAGCAGTCTGACTAGCGGGGGGGCCAGTGAGCAGTTCTTC. Translating it yields CASSLTSGGASEQFF.

In DNA, the CDR3 is TGTGCCAGCAGCCAGGGTGTTCAGGGCAACTATGGCTACACCTTC. Protein sequence: CASSQGVQGNYGYTF. This chain uses TRBV27 with TRBJ1-2; maybe TRBD1 (5 bases). Per germline, CDR1 MNHEY and CDR2 SMNVEV (reference sequence). This CDR3 comprises 15 residues. V gave up 6 bases and J gave up 2 bases, with 16 bases separating them.

On this clone: This sample also contains other DNA sequences that code for the same CDR3. V gene TRBV28 combines with J gene TRBJ2-3; D is undetermined. Per the germline V gene, CDR1 is MDHEN and CDR2 is SYDVKM. The CDR3 runs 14 residues. Trimming pared 5 bases from V and 1 base from J, leaving 10 bases between. Written as DNA, the CDR3 is TGTGCCAGCAGTCCCCCTGGGGGCACAGATACGCAGTATTTT. It specifies CASSPPGGTDTQYF.

The chain is built from TRBV28 and TRBJ1-1; D remains unclear. The length of the CDR3 is 14 residues. V was pared by 7 bases and J by 2 bases, with 14 bases between. Germline values: CDR1 MDHEN, CDR2 SYDVKM. The CDR3 DNA sequence: TGTGCCAGCACCCCAATGGCACTTAACACTGAAGCTTTCTTT. As protein: CASTPMALNTEAFF.

The chain uses TRBV10-2 and TRBJ2-3; 10 bases agree with TRBD2. With 9 bases clipped from V and 4 bases from J, the junction kept 10 bases outside the gene matches. The length of the CDR3 is 15 residues. Germline values: CDR1 WSHSY, CDR2 SAAADI. Here the CDR3 reads CASGTGLAGADTQYF. The CDR3, as DNA: TGCGCCAGTGGGACGGGGCTAGCGGGAGCAGATACGCAGTATTTT.

The chain employs TRBV5-8 and TRBJ2-5; D may be TRBD2 (7 bases). The CDR3 has 15 amino acids. Germline V gene lookup returns CDR1 SGHTS and CDR2 YDEGEE. V was trimmed by 3 bases and J by 2 bases, leaving 14 bases between them. The CDR3 nucleotides are TGTGCCAGCAGCTCGAAGGGGGGGAGACAAGAGACCCAGTACTTC. Protein sequence: CASSSKGGRQETQYF.

The CDR3, as DNA: TGTGCCAGCAGCTTAGTTGGAAACACCATATATTTT. Translating gives CASSLVGNTIYF. This chain links TRBV7-9 with TRBJ1-3; D gene ambiguous. This CDR3 has 12 residues. V lost 1 base and J lost 3, with 1 base in between. Germline CDR1 and CDR2: SEHNR and FQNEAQ (reference sequence). The full variable domain, with the rest looked up from reference TRBV7-9 and TRBJ1-3, is DTGVSQNPRHKITKRGQNVTFRCDPISEHNRLYWYRQTLGQGPEFLTYFQNEAQLEKSRLLSDRFSAERPKGSFSTLEIQRTEQGDSAMYLCASSLVGNTIYFGEGSWLTVV.